The clone carrying this T cell receptor beta chain was detected ten times or more. What it binds is not known. The sample originates from a study of T cells in Graves' hyperthyroidism and ophthalmopathy. Whole-study context: The blood sample was taken at first diagnosis, before treatment began.

The CDR3 extends over 16 amino acids. V gave up 1 base and J gave up 1 base; unmatched junction bases: 3. Germline values: CDR1 MDHEN, CDR2 SYDVKM. Using RNA transcripts as the source, TCR beta CDR3 regions were amplified. Using the HTBI primer set, a first-round RT-PCR was run on the TCR CDR3. TCRdb itself ran the multiplex PCR reads through MiXCR, one entry per CDR3 protein. The table has about 640,000 distinct CDR3 sequences, about 14% seen once. General observations from the study: Separating ophthalmopathy from stable hyperthyroidism was achieved by a 13 V-J model. Before onset, by a median of around 6.4 months, the model predicted ophthalmopathy. Most expanded thyroid clonotypes above 0.001 also appeared in blood.

The chain employs TRBV28 and TRBJ1-5, with 8 nucleotides matching TRBD1. This clonotype was obtained from a woman in her forties or fifties with Graves' ophthalmopathy. The source material was blood. The CDR3 region is CASSLFRQGSNQPQHF. The CDR3 coding sequence is TGTGCCAGCAGTTTATTTCGACAGGGGAGCAATCAGCCCCAGCATTTT.